The 17 T cell receptor beta chains below were found in one sample sequenced in a study of OX40 agonist ivuxolimab in advanced cancers. The assay was immunoSEQ multiplex PCR, and TCRdb's table has in-frame clones only and misses some. The table includes 50,000 to 65,000 clones, about 89% detected once. Sequencing used CD4+ or CD8+ T cells sorted from blood, obtained in a trial of the OX40 agonist ivuxolimab. Every receptor here comes from an adult with an advanced solid tumor such as melanoma, head and neck, liver or kidney cancer.

The chain couples TRBV27 to TRBJ2-7; 7 bases fit TRBD1. Germline CDR1 is MNHEY and CDR2 is SMNVEV (reference sequence). This CDR3 has 15 residues. Trimming removed 5 bases from V and 3 bases from J; junction bases left unmatched: 10. The CDR3 DNA reads as TGTGCCAGCAGTCTCCACAGGGGTCACCTCTACGAGCAGTACTTC. Its translation is CASSLHRGHLYEQYF.

This chain uses TRBV19 with TRBJ2-5; a weak D match, TRBD1 (5 bases). This CDR3 is built from 14 residues. The V end was cut by 5 bases, the J end by 2 bases, with 12 bases between. Per germline, CDR1 LNHDA and CDR2 SQIVND (reference sequence). The CDR3 DNA sequence: TGTGCCAGTAGTTCCCGACAGCCGCAAGAGACCCAGTACTTC. It encodes CASSSRQPQETQYF.

DNA of the CDR3: TGTGCCAGCAGCTTTGGGGGAGGTGAAGCTTTCTTT. Its protein is CASSFGGGEAFF. The chain joins TRBV5-6 to TRBJ1-1, with D tentatively TRBD1 (5 bases). Deletions cut 2 bases from V and 7 bases from J, with 9 bases between. The length of the CDR3 is 12 residues. The V gene's germline CDR1 is SGHDT and CDR2 YYEEEE.

The chain links TRBV10-3 to TRBJ1-1; D possibly corresponds to TRBD1 (6 bases). Germline CDR1 reads ENHRY; CDR2 reads SYGVKD. CDR3 length equals 15 residues. V lost 7 bases and J 2 bases, leaving 17 bases between the germline ends. CDR3 region: CAITGARELNTEAFF. The CDR3 DNA sequence: TGTGCCATCACAGGGGCGCGCGAGTTAAACACTGAAGCTTTCTTT.

J is TRBJ1-3 and V is TRBV11-2; D not certain. CDR3 length equals 13 residues. The germline V gene encodes CDR1 SGHAT and CDR2 FQNNGV. Trimming stripped 5 bases from V and 6 bases from J, with 11 bases between. In DNA, the CDR3 is TGTGCCAGCAGCCTAGCGATTTTAAACACCATATATTTT. Its translation is CASSLAILNTIYF.

The chain links TRBV7-9 to TRBJ2-1; 9 bases are shared with TRBD2. Looked up from germline, CDR1 is SEHNR and CDR2 is FQNEAQ (reference sequence). V lost 4 bases and J lost 3; bases outside the gene matches: 1. This CDR3 spans 14 amino acids. The CDR3 loop reads CASSSAGGYNEQFF. CDR3 nucleotide sequence: TGTGCCAGCAGCTCAGCGGGAGGCTACAATGAGCAGTTCTTC. The full variable domain, in which reference TRBV7-9 and TRBJ2-1 provide the parts outside the CDR3, is DTGVSQNPRHKITKRGQNVTFRCDPISEHNRLYWYRQTLGQGPEFLTYFQNEAQLEKSRLLSDRFSAERPKGSFSTLEIQRTEQGDSAMYLCASSSAGGYNEQFFGPGTRLTVL.

This clone was counted a single time. The chain employs TRBV7-9 and TRBJ2-1, with TRBD2 identical over 10 bases. V shed 1 base and J 6 bases; nucleotides not matched to a gene: 3. The CDR3 consists of 15 residues. Per the germline V gene, CDR1 is SEHNR and CDR2 is FQNEAQ (reference sequence). In nucleotides, the CDR3 is TGTGCCAGCAGCTTAGGTAGCGGGAGGTTCAATGAGCAGTTCTTC. It specifies CASSLGSGRFNEQFF.

The table lists this clone with a count of one. The rearrangement joins TRBV13 to TRBJ2-1; TRBD2 matches at 7 bases. There are 16 residues in the CDR3. The V and J ends lost 1 base and 7 bases, in that order; junction bases with no gene match: 10. Germline V gives CDR1 PRHDT, CDR2 FYEKMQ (reference sequence). This CDR3 is CASSLDSGGSLNEQFF. The CDR3 DNA reads TGTGCCAGCAGCTTAGATTCGGGGGGAAGTTTGAATGAGCAGTTCTTC.

The chain joins TRBV11-3 to TRBJ2-1; D uncertain. This CDR3 contains 15 residues. Germline V CDR1 and CDR2: SGHNT, YENEEA. Trimming removed 1 base from V and 7 bases from J, with 14 bases in between. The CDR3 protein is CASSLATGHSNEQFF. CDR3 coding DNA: TGTGCCAGCAGCTTAGCCACCGGGCACTCAAATGAGCAGTTCTTC.

The gene calls are TRBV6-5 and TRBJ2-7, with TRBD1 matching over 10 bases. V shed 8 bases, J shed 3 bases, and the junction held 7 bases outside the gene matches. This CDR3 is 14 amino acids long. Germline CDR1 MNHEY, CDR2 SVGAGI. The CDR3, as DNA: TGTGCCAGCCGGCCACGGACAGGGGGCTACGAGCAGTACTTC. Translation gives CASRPRTGGYEQYF.

This rearrangement joins TRBV9 to TRBJ2-7; perhaps TRBD2 as D (7 bases). The V gene's germline CDR1 is SGDLS and CDR2 YYNGEE. V was cut by 0 bases and J by 5 bases, with 15 bases left in between. This CDR3 is built from 15 residues. CDR3 loop: CASSVEGGGGHEQYF. As DNA, the CDR3 is TGTGCCAGCAGCGTAGAGGGTGGCGGGGGCCACGAGCAGTACTTC. The full variable domain, in which reference TRBV9 and TRBJ2-7 provide the parts outside the CDR3, is DSGVTQTPKHLITATGQRVTLRCSPRSGDLSVYWYQQSLDQGLQFLIQYYNGEERAKGNILERFSAQQFPDLHSELNLSSLELGDSALYFCASSVEGGGGHEQYFGPGTRLTVT.

The V gene is TRBV4-3, the J gene TRBJ2-3; TRBD2 aligns across 9 bases. The CDR3 covers 19 residues. Trimming at V came to 0 bases and at J to 7 bases, leaving 17 bases not matched to a gene. Germline CDR1 reads LGHNA; CDR2 reads YSLEER. The CDR3 loop reads CASSQDGAGGLAGMNTQYF. Written as DNA, the CDR3 is TGCGCCAGCAGCCAAGACGGGGCGGGGGGGCTAGCCGGAATGAATACGCAGTATTTT.

This chain joins TRBV4-3 and TRBJ2-2; 8 nucleotides line up with TRBD2. This CDR3 spans 17 amino acids. Germline-derived CDR1 and CDR2 are LGHNA and YSLEER. The junction had 8 bases not matched to a gene; V was cut back by 0 bases and J by 5 bases. CDR3 bases: TGCGCCAGCAGCCAAGAGGGAGCGGGAGTGATGACCGGGGAGCTGTTTTTT. This encodes CASSQEGAGVMTGELFF.

The rearrangement uses TRBV5-1 and TRBJ2-7; 9 nucleotides line up with TRBD2. The CDR3 runs 15 residues. CDR1 and CDR2 from the germline V gene are SGHRS and YFSETQ. The junction had 5 bases not matched to a gene; V was cut back by 4 bases and J by 0 bases. Here the CDR3 DNA reads TGCGCCAGCAGCCCGCGGACTAGCGACTCCTACGAGCAGTACTTC. Translated: CASSPRTSDSYEQYF.

DNA for the CDR3: TGTGCCAGCAGCTTAGTAGGAGAGCGGGAGGACAACATCTACGAGCAGTACTTC. Translation gives CASSLVGEREDNIYEQYF. The rearrangement links TRBV11-2 to TRBJ2-7; 9 bases map to TRBD2. The CDR3 has 18 residues. Trimming cost V 1 base and J 3 bases; bases outside gene matches: 13. Germline CDR1 and CDR2: SGHAT and FQNNGV.

Notes on this clone: Distinct nucleotide sequences in the sample also encode this CDR3. The chain links TRBV15 to TRBJ2-1, with D hard to call. The V and J ends lost 1 base and 0 bases respectively, with 7 bases between them. The length of the CDR3 is 15 residues. The germline V gene encodes CDR1 LNHNV and CDR2 YYDKDF (reference sequence). CDR3 sequence (DNA): TGTGCCACCAGCAGAGGTGGAAGCTCCTACAATGAGCAGTTCTTC. Translation gives CATSRGGSSYNEQFF.

The CDR3 DNA is TGTGCCAGCAGTTCTTCCCAGACACGGTCCAACACCGGGGAGCTGTTTTTT. Its protein product is CASSSSQTRSNTGELFF. The J gene is TRBJ2-2, the V gene TRBV28; D ambiguous. From germline, CDR1 is MDHEN and CDR2 SYDVKM. This CDR3 is built from 17 residues. V lost 4 bases and J lost 2, with 17 bases in between.